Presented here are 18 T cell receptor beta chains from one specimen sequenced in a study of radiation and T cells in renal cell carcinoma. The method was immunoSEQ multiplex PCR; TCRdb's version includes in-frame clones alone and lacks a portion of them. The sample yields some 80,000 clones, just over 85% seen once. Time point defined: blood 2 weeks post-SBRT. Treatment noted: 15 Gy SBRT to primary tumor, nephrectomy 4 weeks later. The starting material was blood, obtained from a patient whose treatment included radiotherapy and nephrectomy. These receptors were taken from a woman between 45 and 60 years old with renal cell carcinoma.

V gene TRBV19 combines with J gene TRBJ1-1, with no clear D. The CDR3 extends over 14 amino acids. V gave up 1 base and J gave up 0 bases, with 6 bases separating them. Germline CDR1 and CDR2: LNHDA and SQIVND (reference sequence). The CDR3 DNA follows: TGTGCCAGTAGTATAGTTGCGGTGAACACTGAAGCTTTCTTT. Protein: CASSIVAVNTEAFF.

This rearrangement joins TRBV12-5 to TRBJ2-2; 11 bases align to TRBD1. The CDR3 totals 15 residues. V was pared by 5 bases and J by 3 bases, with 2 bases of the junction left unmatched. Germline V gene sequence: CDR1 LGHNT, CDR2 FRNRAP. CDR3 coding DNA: TGTGCTAGTGGTCTGGGACAGGGGGACACCGGGGAGCTGTTTTTT. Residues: CASGLGQGDTGELFF.

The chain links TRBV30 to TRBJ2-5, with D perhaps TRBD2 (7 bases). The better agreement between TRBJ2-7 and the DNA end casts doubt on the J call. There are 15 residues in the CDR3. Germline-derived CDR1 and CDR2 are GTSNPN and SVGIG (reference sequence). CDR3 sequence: CAWSPGEGVSYEQYF. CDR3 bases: TGTGCCTGGAGTCCGGGGGAGGGGGTCTCCTACGAGCAGTACTTC.

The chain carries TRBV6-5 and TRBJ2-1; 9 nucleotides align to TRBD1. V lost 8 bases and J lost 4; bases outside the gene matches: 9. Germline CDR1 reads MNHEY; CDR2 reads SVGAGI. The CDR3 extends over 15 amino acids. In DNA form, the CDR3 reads TGTGCCAGCCTTGCGGGACAGGGTACATACAATGAGCAGTTCTTC. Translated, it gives CASLAGQGTYNEQFF.

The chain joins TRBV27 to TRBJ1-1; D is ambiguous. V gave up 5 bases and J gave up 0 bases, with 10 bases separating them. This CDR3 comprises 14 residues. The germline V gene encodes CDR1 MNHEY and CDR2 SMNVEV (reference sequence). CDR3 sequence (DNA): TGTGCCAGCAGTCAAACCATAATGAACACTGAAGCTTTCTTT. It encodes CASSQTIMNTEAFF.

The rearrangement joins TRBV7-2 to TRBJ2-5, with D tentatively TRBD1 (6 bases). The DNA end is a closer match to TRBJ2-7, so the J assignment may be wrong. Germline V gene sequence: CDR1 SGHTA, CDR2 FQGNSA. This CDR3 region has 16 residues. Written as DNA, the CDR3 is TGTGCCAGCAGCGGGATGGGACACCTTTACTCCTACGAGCAGTACTTC. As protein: CASSGMGHLYSYEQYF.

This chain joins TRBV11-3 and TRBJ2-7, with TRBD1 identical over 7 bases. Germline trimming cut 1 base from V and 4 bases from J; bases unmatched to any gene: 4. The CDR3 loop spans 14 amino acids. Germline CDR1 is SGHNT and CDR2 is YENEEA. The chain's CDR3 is CASSLGTGSYEQYF. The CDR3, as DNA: TGTGCCAGCAGCTTAGGGACAGGCTCTTACGAGCAGTACTTC.

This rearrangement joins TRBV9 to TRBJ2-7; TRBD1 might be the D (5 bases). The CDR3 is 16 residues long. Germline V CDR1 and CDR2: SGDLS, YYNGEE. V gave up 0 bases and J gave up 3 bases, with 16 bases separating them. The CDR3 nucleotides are TGTGCCAGCAGCGTAGGAGTAGGGGAACTGGTCTACGAGCAGTACTTC. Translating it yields CASSVGVGELVYEQYF.

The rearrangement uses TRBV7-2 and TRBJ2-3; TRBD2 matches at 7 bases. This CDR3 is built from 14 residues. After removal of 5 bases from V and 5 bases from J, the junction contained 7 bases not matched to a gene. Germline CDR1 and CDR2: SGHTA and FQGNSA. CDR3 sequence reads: CASSPGERGDTQYF. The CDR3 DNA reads TGTGCCAGCAGCCCGGGGGAGCGGGGAGATACGCAGTATTTT.

The CDR3 spells CASSYSGDEPEAFF. The CDR3 nucleotides are TGTGCCAGCAGTTACTCGGGGGATGAACCTGAAGCTTTCTTT. The rearrangement uses TRBV6-6 and TRBJ1-1; the D gene is possibly TRBD1 (5 bases). CDR1 and CDR2 (germline): MNHNY, SVGAGI (reference sequence). This CDR3 is 14 amino acids long. Trimming cost V 0 bases and J 6 bases, with 11 bases left between them.

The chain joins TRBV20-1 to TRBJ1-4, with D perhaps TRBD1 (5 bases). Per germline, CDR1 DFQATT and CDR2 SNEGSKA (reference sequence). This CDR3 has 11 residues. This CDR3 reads CSGAGREKLFF. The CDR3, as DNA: TGCAGCGGGGCAGGGCGGGAAAAACTGTTTTTT.

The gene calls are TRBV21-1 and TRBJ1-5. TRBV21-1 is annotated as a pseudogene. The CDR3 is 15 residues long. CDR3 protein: CASSKRTDHNQPQHF. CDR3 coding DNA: TGTGCCAGCAGCAAAAGGACGGACCACAATCAGCCCCAGCATTTT.

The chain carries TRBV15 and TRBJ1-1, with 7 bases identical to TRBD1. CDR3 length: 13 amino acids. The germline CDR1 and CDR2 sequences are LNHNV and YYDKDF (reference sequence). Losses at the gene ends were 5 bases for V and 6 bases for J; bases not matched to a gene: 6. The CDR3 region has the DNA TGTGCCACCAGCGAGACAGGGTCGGCTGAAGCTTTCTTT. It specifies CATSETGSAEAFF. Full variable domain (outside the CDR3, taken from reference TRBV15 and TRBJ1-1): DAMVIQNPRYQVTQFGKPVTLSCSQTLNHNVMYWYQQKSSQAPKLLFHYYDKDFNNEADTPDNFQSRRPNTSFCFLDIRSPGLGDTAMYLCATSETGSAEAFFGQGTRLTVV.

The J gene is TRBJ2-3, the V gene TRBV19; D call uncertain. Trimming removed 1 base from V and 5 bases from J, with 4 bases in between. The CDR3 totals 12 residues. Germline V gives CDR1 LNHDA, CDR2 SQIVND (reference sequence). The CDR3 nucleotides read TGTGCCAGTAGTATAGGGGGAGATACGCAGTATTTT. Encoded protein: CASSIGGDTQYF.

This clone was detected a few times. In nucleotides, the CDR3 is TGTGCCAGCAGCTTAAACTCGATCGATGAGCAGTTCTTC. It translates to CASSLNSIDEQFF. The chain is built from TRBV7-3 and TRBJ2-1; no reliable D call. V dropped 1 base and J dropped 8 bases, with 9 bases sitting between them. In germline, CDR1 is SGHTA, CDR2 FQGTGA. This CDR3 is 13 amino acids long. The full variable domain, rest sourced from reference TRBV7-3 and TRBJ2-1, is GAGVSQTPSNKVTEKGKYVELRCDPISGHTALYWYRQSLGQGPEFLIYFQGTGAADDSGLPNDRFFAVRPEGSVSTLKIQRTERGDSAVYLCASSLNSIDEQFFGPGTRLTVL.

The CDR3 protein is CASPPWASTDTQYF. CDR3 nucleotides: TGTGCCAGCCCCCCCTGGGCCAGCACAGATACGCAGTATTTT. This chain connects TRBV18 to TRBJ2-3, with D uncertain. V was shortened by 8 bases and J by 0 bases, with 12 bases between the two germline ends. The germline CDR1 and CDR2 sequences are KGHSH and LQKENI. The CDR3 extends over 14 amino acids.

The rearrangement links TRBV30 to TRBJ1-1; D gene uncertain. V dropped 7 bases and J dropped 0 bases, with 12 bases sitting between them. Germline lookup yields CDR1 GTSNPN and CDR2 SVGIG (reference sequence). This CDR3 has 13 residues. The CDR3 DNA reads TGTGCCTTTCGGGCCTTTATGAACACTGAAGCTTTCTTT. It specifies CAFRAFMNTEAFF.

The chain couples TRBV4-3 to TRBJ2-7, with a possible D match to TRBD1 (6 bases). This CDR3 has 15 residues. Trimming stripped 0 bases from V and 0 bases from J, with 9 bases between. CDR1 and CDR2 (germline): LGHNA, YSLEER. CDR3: CASSQETDSSYEQYF. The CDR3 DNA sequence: TGCGCCAGCAGCCAAGAGACGGACAGCTCCTACGAGCAGTACTTC.